The clone carrying this T cell receptor (beta chain) was detected only once. This sample is part of a study of blood T cell repertoires in COVID-19. Turning to the study itself: The United States, Italy and Spain provided the acute and convalescent COVID-19 samples. Sample material is recorded as cDNA or gDNA derived from T cells, B-cell-depleted T cells, or PBMCs.

The authors' processing: Amplification of reference gene primers provided the estimated nucleated cell counts. Assay: immunoSEQ multiplex PCR; the TCRdb copy retains only in-frame clones and omits some. Clone size and V and J calls were adopted from that table, with D and trimming inferred from the DNA. This table holds 72,000 or so clones, about 81% found once. The germline V and J ends were trimmed by 4 bases and 0 bases, with 16 bases remaining between them. Germline V gene data show CDR1 as SGHRS and CDR2 as YFSETQ. This CDR3 is 16 amino acids long. Material for sequencing was peripheral blood. The clonotype was recovered from a human donor in a cohort sampled during active COVID-19. V gene TRBV5-1 combines with J gene TRBJ1-2, with D possibly TRBD1 on 5 matching bases. CDR3 coding DNA: TGCGCCAGCAGCCTAACGCGGACAAATTCTAACTATGGCTACACCTTC. Its translation: CASSLTRTNSNYGYTF.